These 27 T cell receptor beta chains were sequenced from one sample in a study of regulatory T cells in long-lasting Graves disease. Time point reported: newly diagnosed GD, antithyroid drugs for less than 3 months. Scientists built the TCR library using RNA that was extracted from PBMCs. Researchers made TCR beta libraries by using iRepertoire HTBI primers and running Arm-PCR on CDR3 regions. TCRdb re-called the multiplex PCR reads with MiXCR, one entry per CDR3 protein. The table records a few hundred thousand distinct CDR3 sequences, 15% to 20% of them present only once. The same sample was also studied in work on T cells in Graves' hyperthyroidism and ophthalmopathy.

Source: peripheral blood mononuclear cells (PBMCs), taken at new diagnosis, from a patient treated with antithyroid drugs. The receptors derive from a woman in her 30s with Graves disease.

The CDR3 nucleotides are TGTGCCATCAGTGTAGGGGTGGGTGGTGAGCAGTTCTTC. It codes for CAISVGVGGEQFF. This chain links TRBV10-3 with TRBJ2-1; maybe TRBD1 (5 bases). The CDR3 has 13 amino acids. With 4 bases removed from V and 9 bases from J, the gap between germline ends came to 13 bases. The germline V gene has CDR1 ENHRY and CDR2 SYGVKD.

The chain carries TRBV6-1 and TRBJ2-5, with D maybe TRBD2 (5 bases). V lost 3 bases and J 0 bases, leaving 17 bases between the germline ends. The CDR3 contains 17 residues. Germline-derived CDR1 and CDR2 are MNHNS and SASEGT. The CDR3 reads CASSDHGGRSNQETQYF. The CDR3 region has the DNA TGTGCCAGCAGTGATCATGGAGGCAGGTCGAACCAAGAGACCCAGTACTTC.

This clonotype was counted at least ten times. The chain has TRBV20-1 and TRBJ2-1, with unresolved D. V lost 6 bases and J 5 bases, leaving 17 bases between the germline ends. In germline, CDR1 is DFQATT, CDR2 SNEGSKA (reference sequence). This CDR3 has 14 amino acids. The chain's CDR3 is CSANTGRADNEQFF. The CDR3, as DNA: TGCAGTGCCAACACTGGACGGGCAGACAATGAGCAGTTCTTC.

This clonotype was seen more than once but under ten times. The chain couples TRBV9 to TRBJ1-3; D is unclear. V lost 4 bases and J 0 bases, leaving 17 bases between the germline ends. The CDR3 totals 17 residues. CDR1 is SGDLS, CDR2 YYNGEE, per germline. The CDR3 region is CASSPYQTESSGNTIYF. CDR3 nucleotides: TGTGCCAGCAGCCCATATCAGACGGAGAGCTCTGGAAACACCATATATTTT.

This clonotype was found many times. The CDR3: CASSQLSGASEQFF. CDR3 DNA: TGTGCCAGCAGCCAACTTAGCGGGGCCTCTGAGCAGTTCTTC. The genes are TRBV3-1 and TRBJ2-1, with TRBD2 identical over 8 bases. J lost 9 bases, V lost 2 bases, and 6 bases had no gene match. The CDR3 is 14 residues long. Germline CDR1 LGHDT, CDR2 YNNKEL (reference sequence).

The chain links TRBV6-2 or TRBV6-3 to TRBJ1-1; TRBD1 matches 8 bases. CDR1 is MNHEY, CDR2 SVGEGT, per germline. The CDR3 has 13 residues. The V segment lost 7 bases and the J segment 4 bases; nucleotides outside the gene matches: 5. The CDR3 loop reads CASTRQGLTEAFF. CDR3 nucleotide sequence: TGTGCCAGCACAAGACAGGGGCTCACTGAAGCTTTCTTT.

The count of this clonotype is one. The DNA of the CDR3 is TGTGCCAGCAGCTTAGTGGGCCGGTCGGGGGGGGCTGGTGAAGCTTTCTTT. Its translation: CASSLVGRSGGAGEAFF. The chain joins TRBV7-2 to TRBJ1-1; a possible D gene is TRBD1 (6 bases). V dropped 1 base and J dropped 7 bases, with 22 bases sitting between them. This CDR3 comprises 17 residues. From germline, CDR1 is SGHTA and CDR2 FQGNSA.

This clonotype was seen repeatedly, ten times or more. This sequence joins TRBV15 and TRBJ2-3; 7 nucleotides align to TRBD2. CDR1 and CDR2 from the germline V gene are LNHNV and YYDKDF (reference sequence). After removal of 0 bases from V and 3 bases from J, the junction contained 6 bases not matched to a gene. The CDR3 extends over 16 amino acids. CDR3 sequence (DNA): TGTGCCACCAGCAGAGATACTAGCGTTGCTACAGATACGCAGTATTTT. This codes for CATSRDTSVATDTQYF.

This clonotype was counted only a few times. The chain couples TRBV27 to TRBJ2-6; D remains ambiguous. Germline V gene data show CDR1 as MNHEY and CDR2 as SMNVEV (reference sequence). Trimming removed 4 bases from V and 4 bases from J, with 23 bases in between. CDR3 length equals 19 residues. CDR3 nucleotide sequence: TGTGCCAGCAGTTCTACTCCTACCTTGACGTGGGCGGGGGCCAACGTCCTGACTTTC. Protein product: CASSSTPTLTWAGANVLTF.

At least ten counts were recorded for this clonotype. At one end, the junction sequence differs from germline, possibly due to a read error. The DNA of the CDR3 is TGTGCCAGCAGCCCTGTTGCGCGCACGGCTGGGAACACCATATATTTT. Translated: CASSPVARTAGNTIYF. The chain combines TRBV7-9 with TRBJ1-3, with unresolved D. CDR1 and CDR2 from the germline V gene are SEHNR and FQNEAQ (reference sequence). The CDR3 length is 16 residues.

This clonotype was picked up many times. J is TRBJ1-5 and V is TRBV19; D ambiguous. Deletions cut 3 bases from V and 2 bases from J, with 23 bases between. This CDR3 is built from 19 residues. Germline V gene data show CDR1 as LNHDA and CDR2 as SQIVND (reference sequence). The CDR3 bases are TGTGCCAGTAGTATTCCCGGGGATCGTGTTTACCTGGGCAATCAGCCCCAGCATTTT. Its protein is CASSIPGDRVYLGNQPQHF.

This clonotype was recorded a few times. This likely stems from a read error, as it lies one base from a far larger clone. The chain recombines TRBV11-2 with TRBJ2-1, with a weak D call TRBD1 (6 bases). The J call is in doubt because the DNA end fits TRBJ2-5 better. CDR1 and CDR2 (germline): SGHAT, FQNNGV. This CDR3 contains 15 residues. CDR3 nucleotide sequence: TGTGCCAGCAGCTTAACCTACAGGGTAAGGGAGACCCAGTACTTC. Translated, it gives CASSLTYRVRETQYF.

The table lists this clonotype with many counts. The rearrangement links TRBV2 to TRBJ2-7, with D possibly TRBD1 on 6 matching bases. Germline V lookup: CDR1 SNHLY, CDR2 FYNNEI. The CDR3 is made up of 13 amino acids. Trimming took 5 bases from V and 3 from J, leaving 11 bases between them. Here the CDR3 reads CASSIRDIYEQYF. The CDR3 nucleotides are TGTGCCAGCAGTATCCGGGACATCTACGAGCAGTACTTC.

The rearrangement links TRBV3-1 to TRBJ1-6; 9 positions agree with TRBD1. Germline CDR1 LGHDT, CDR2 YNNKEL (reference sequence). V was pared by 4 bases and J by 11 bases, with 6 bases of the junction left unmatched. This CDR3 contains 14 residues. The CDR3 region has the DNA TGTGCCAGCAGCCGAGGACAGGGGAGGCCACCCCTCCACTTT. Translating it yields CASSRGQGRPPLHF.

This clonotype was recorded many times. J is TRBJ1-2 and V is TRBV4-1; D call uncertain. The ends were cut back, 3 bases at V and 4 bases at J, with 15 bases in the middle. The V gene's germline CDR1 is MGHRA and CDR2 YSYEKL. This CDR3 is 15 amino acids long. CDR3 protein: CASSHWGRLTYGYTF. For the CDR3, the DNA is TGCGCCAGCAGCCATTGGGGTAGACTAACCTATGGCTACACCTTC.

This chain joins TRBV7-2 and TRBJ2-7, with no clear D. V was shortened by 1 base and J by 1 base, with 14 bases between the two germline ends. This CDR3 spans 16 amino acids. Germline V gene lookup returns CDR1 SGHTA and CDR2 FQGNSA. The chain's CDR3 is CASSLDFAAASYEQYF. CDR3 in DNA: TGTGCCAGCAGCTTAGACTTTGCGGCCGCTTCCTACGAGCAGTACTTC.

This clonotype was detected many times. The chain recombines TRBV6-1 with TRBJ2-7; D not resolved. CDR1 is MNHNS, CDR2 SASEGT, per germline. Trimming took off 1 base at V and 1 base at J, with 11 bases between the two ends. The CDR3 length is 15 residues. In nucleotides, the CDR3 is TGTGCCAGCAGTGAAGTTTCTGGCACATCCTACGAGCAGTACTTC. As protein: CASSEVSGTSYEQYF.

In its sample, this clonotype was seen many times. The chain joins TRBV3-1 to TRBJ2-3, with D tentatively TRBD1 or TRBD2 (5 bases each). This CDR3 has 15 amino acids. Between the trimmed V and J ends, which lost 6 bases and 2 bases, there was a span of 15 bases. Germline V gives CDR1 LGHDT, CDR2 YNNKEL (reference sequence). The CDR3 DNA reads TGTGCCAGCAGACCGTGGGGGTTATCCACAGATACGCAGTATTTT. Translation gives CASRPWGLSTDTQYF.

This clonotype was counted many times. This chain's CDR3 is CASSPPGLAGQETQYF. The CDR3 DNA reads TGTGCCAGCAGCCCCCCGGGACTAGCGGGGCAAGAGACCCAGTACTTC. The chain employs TRBV11-2 and TRBJ2-5, with 13 bases matching TRBD2. The CDR3 spans 16 residues. The germline V gene encodes CDR1 SGHAT and CDR2 FQNNGV. V gave up 5 bases and J gave up 2 bases; unmatched junction bases: 5.

This clonotype was seen repeatedly, ten times or more. The chain uses TRBV6-1 and TRBJ1-2, with no clear D. V gave up 6 bases and J gave up 4 bases, with 24 bases separating them. This CDR3 spans 17 amino acids. The germline V gene has CDR1 MNHNS and CDR2 SASEGT. The CDR3 nucleotides are TGTGCCAGCAGCTCCCCGGGTGGTTGGTCCATCTCCTATGGCTACACCTTC. Protein product: CASSSPGGWSISYGYTF.

Ten or more counts support this clonotype. The CDR3 sequence is CASNPENYEQYF. DNA for the CDR3: TGTGCCAGCAACCCGGAAAACTACGAGCAGTACTTC. The V gene is TRBV2, the J gene TRBJ2-7; D is unresolved. This CDR3 has 12 amino acids. CDR1 SNHLY and CDR2 FYNNEI come from the germline V gene. Trimming stripped 7 bases from V and 3 bases from J, with 10 bases between.

This chain uses TRBV10-1 with TRBJ2-1, with TRBD2 matching over 7 bases. The CDR3 length is 13 residues. Trimming at V came to 3 bases and at J to 6 bases, leaving 2 bases not matched to a gene. Germline loops: CDR1 WNHNN, CDR2 SYGVQD (reference sequence). The CDR3 DNA is TGCGCCAGCAGTGACGGGGGGAGCAATGAGCAGTTCTTC. Protein sequence: CASSDGGSNEQFF.

This clonotype was detected only a few times. The rearrangement uses TRBV27 and TRBJ1-2; D may be TRBD1 (5 bases). The CDR3 sequence is 15 residues long. In germline, CDR1 is MNHEY, CDR2 SMNVEV (reference sequence). The V gene lost 0 bases and the J gene lost 3 bases, with 11 bases spanning the gap. The CDR3 is CASSLSGVYYYGYTF. CDR3 coding DNA: TGTGCCAGCAGTTTATCAGGGGTTTATTACTATGGCTACACCTTC.

In its sample, this clonotype was seen many times. The rearrangement links TRBV20-1 to TRBJ2-3; tentative D call: TRBD2 (7 bases). The CDR3 is 14 residues long. Germline CDR1 reads DFQATT; CDR2 reads SNEGSKA (reference sequence). Trimming shortened V by 3 bases and J by 5 bases, and 15 bases separated the two germline ends. The CDR3, as DNA: TGCAGTGCTAGGCGGGGGCTACGGGGAGATACGCAGTATTTT. Translation gives CSARRGLRGDTQYF.

The V call is TRBV15, the J call TRBJ2-7, with 8 positions matching TRBD1. The ends lost 0 bases at V and 3 bases at J; junction bases unmatched: 7. The CDR3 extends over 16 amino acids. Germline V gene data show CDR1 as LNHNV and CDR2 as YYDKDF (reference sequence). CDR3 sequence reads: CATSRDGQGGGYEQYF. CDR3 sequence (DNA): TGTGCCACCAGCAGAGACGGACAGGGCGGCGGCTACGAGCAGTACTTC.

This clonotype was seen many times. The chain recombines TRBV2 with TRBJ1-5; D is possibly TRBD1 (6 bases). In germline, CDR1 is SNHLY, CDR2 FYNNEI. This CDR3 spans 12 amino acids. V was shortened by 8 bases and J by 3 bases, with 8 bases between the two germline ends. In DNA form, the CDR3 reads TGTGCCAGCCGACAGGACAATCAGCCCCAGCATTTT. Protein: CASRQDNQPQHF.

V gene TRBV7-2 combines with J gene TRBJ2-3; D perhaps matches TRBD2 (7 bases). V lost 3 bases to trimming and J lost 6 bases, with 16 bases between them. CDR1 is SGHTA, CDR2 FQGNSA, per germline. The CDR3 length is 15 residues. CDR3 in DNA: TGTGCCAGCAGCTTTGGCGGGGGCCCCGGGGATACGCAGTATTTT. Protein: CASSFGGGPGDTQYF.